The 22 T cell receptor beta chains in this list originate from one sample, sequenced in a study of T cell clones after liver transplantation (dated by TCRdb to the late 2010s). Library preparation used the immunoSEQ multiplex PCR assay. TCRdb limited this immuneACCESS table to in-frame rearrangements with V and J called. A share of clones is missing; checked studies link under half to unresolved V genes, and the rest is unexplained. This sample has about 99,000 clones in its table, and roughly 80% of those were observed once. About 3% of the sample rests with the top ten. The material sequenced was CD4+ T cells from blood, taken approximately 4 years after liver transplant. The source of these receptors is a human patient who received a liver transplant. After a transplant, some T cells may have been passed on by the graft donor.

The chain is built from TRBV28 and TRBJ2-3; no definite D call. Trimming cost V 7 bases and J 8 bases, with 10 bases left between them. The CDR3 is 11 amino acids. Germline lookup yields CDR1 MDHEN and CDR2 SYDVKM. The CDR3 DNA is TGTGCCAGCACCATACTCGGTACGCAGTATTTT. This sequence encodes CASTILGTQYF. Supplemented by reference TRBV28 and TRBJ2-3, the full variable domain reads DVKVTQSSRYLVKRTGEKVFLECVQDMDHENMFWYRQDPGLGLRLIYFSYDVKMKEKGDIPEGYSVSREKKERFSLILESASTNQTSMYLCASTILGTQYFGPGTRLTVL.

This chain connects TRBV28 to TRBJ2-7, with 10 positions matching TRBD2. The CDR3 sequence is 15 residues long. The V gene's germline CDR1 is MDHEN and CDR2 SYDVKM. Trimming cost V 3 bases and J 6 bases; bases outside gene matches: 8. CDR3 sequence (DNA): TGTGCCAGCAGTTTTGGGCTAGCGGGAGCGGGCGAGCAGTACTTC. Protein: CASSFGLAGAGEQYF. The variable domain in full, completed from reference TRBV28 and TRBJ2-7, reads DVKVTQSSRYLVKRTGEKVFLECVQDMDHENMFWYRQDPGLGLRLIYFSYDVKMKEKGDIPEGYSVSREKKERFSLILESASTNQTSMYLCASSFGLAGAGEQYFGPGTRLTVT.

The rearrangement joins TRBV5-1 to TRBJ1-1; D ambiguous. Germline V CDR1 and CDR2: SGHRS, YFSETQ. The CDR3 contains 15 residues. V was trimmed by 1 base and J by 1 base, leaving 11 bases between them. CDR3 DNA sequence: TGCGCCAGCAGCTTGTTTATTGACAAGAACACTGAAGCTTTCTTT. Its protein product is CASSLFIDKNTEAFF.

This clone was seen a few times. The rearrangement links TRBV27 to TRBJ2-6; weak D call: TRBD1 (6 bases). The CDR3 length is 15 residues. The germline V gene has CDR1 MNHEY and CDR2 SMNVEV (reference sequence). The V end was cut by 2 bases, the J end by 2 bases, with 7 bases between. The CDR3 protein is CASSLGGAGANVLTF. CDR3 DNA: TGTGCCAGCAGTTTAGGGGGCGCTGGGGCCAACGTCCTGACTTTC.

The V gene is TRBV7-2, the J gene TRBJ1-2, with 10 positions matching TRBD1. Germline CDR1 is SGHTA and CDR2 is FQGNSA. This CDR3 is built from 17 residues. With 1 base clipped from V and 1 base from J, the junction kept 6 bases outside the gene matches. The CDR3 region is CASSLVATGGFNYGYTF. The CDR3 nucleotides read TGTGCCAGCAGCTTAGTAGCGACAGGGGGCTTTAACTATGGCTACACCTTC.

The chain carries TRBV6-6 and TRBJ1-2; D might be TRBD1 (6 bases). Germline CDR1 reads MNHNY; CDR2 reads SVGAGI (reference sequence). The CDR3 sequence is 14 residues long. The ends were cut back, 0 bases at V and 8 bases at J, with 13 bases in the middle. The CDR3 sequence: CASSYSGGAKGYTF. Written as DNA, the CDR3 is TGTGCCAGCAGTTACTCCGGGGGCGCTAAGGGCTACACCTTC.

The V call is TRBV30, the J call TRBJ2-3; TRBD2 matches at 9 bases. Germline trimming cut 2 bases from V and 6 bases from J; bases unmatched to any gene: 6. Per the germline V gene, CDR1 is GTSNPN and CDR2 is SVGIG (reference sequence). The CDR3 is 14 amino acids. The CDR3 nucleotides read TGTGCCTGGAGTATTAGCGGGAGAGGGGATACGCAGTATTTT. Its translation: CAWSISGRGDTQYF.

The chain carries TRBV19 and TRBJ2-6; D possibly corresponds to TRBD2 (5 bases). There are 17 residues in the CDR3. Trimming took 2 bases from V and 4 from J, leaving 15 bases between them. CDR1 LNHDA and CDR2 SQIVND come from the germline V gene (reference sequence). The DNA for the CDR3 is TGTGCCAGTAGTATATCAAAAGGGAGCTCAGGGGCCAACGTCCTGACTTTC. Its translation: CASSISKGSSGANVLTF.

V gene TRBV18 combines with J gene TRBJ2-5; possibly TRBD2 for D (5 bases). The CDR3 sequence is 15 residues long. Trimming shortened V by 1 base and J by 4 bases, and 13 bases separated the two germline ends. Germline CDR1 KGHSH, CDR2 LQKENI. The CDR3, as DNA: TGTGCCAGCTCACCACGTGGAGGTCCGACAGAGACCCAGTACTTC. Encoded protein: CASSPRGGPTETQYF.

V gene TRBV7-9 combines with J gene TRBJ2-7; 15 bases are a match to TRBD2. The CDR3 is 19 residues long. The germline CDR1 and CDR2 sequences are SEHNR and FQNEAQ (reference sequence). Trimming took 5 bases from V and 0 from J; bases not matched to a gene: 11. This CDR3 reads CASSPLPGTSGGTSYEQYF. In DNA form, the CDR3 reads TGTGCCAGCAGCCCCCTCCCCGGGACTAGCGGGGGGACCTCCTACGAGCAGTACTTC.

The rearrangement joins TRBV30 to TRBJ2-1; possibly TRBD1 for D (5 bases). The CDR3 consists of 11 residues. Germline values: CDR1 GTSNPN, CDR2 SVGIG (reference sequence). V was clipped by 0 bases and J by 12 bases, with 9 bases between them. The DNA for the CDR3 is TGTGCCTGGAGTGTAGGGGTAGCGCAGTTCTTC. It yields the protein CAWSVGVAQFF.

This chain joins TRBV11-2 and TRBJ1-1; a possible D gene is TRBD1 (5 bases). V was pared by 2 bases and J by 4 bases, with 11 bases between. The CDR3 extends over 14 amino acids. Germline V gene sequence: CDR1 SGHAT, CDR2 FQNNGV. The CDR3 nucleotides are TGTGCCAGCAGCTTACGTGGGGGAAGCACTGAAGCTTTCTTT. Translating it yields CASSLRGGSTEAFF.

V is TRBV4-1 and J is TRBJ2-7, with D hard to call. The CDR3 spans 16 residues. Germline V CDR1 and CDR2: MGHRA, YSYEKL. The V end lost 0 bases, the J end lost 6 bases, and 18 bases lay between the germline ends. CDR3: CASSQDPGNLLREQYF. The CDR3 region has the DNA TGCGCCAGCAGCCAAGATCCCGGCAATCTGCTACGCGAGCAGTACTTC.

V is TRBV20-1 and J is TRBJ2-1; no firm D call. V lost 6 bases and J 6 bases, leaving 9 bases between the germline ends. This CDR3 is 11 amino acids long. Germline loops: CDR1 DFQATT, CDR2 SNEGSKA (reference sequence). This CDR3 reads CSAITGNEQFF. Here the CDR3 DNA reads TGCAGTGCCATTACGGGCAATGAGCAGTTCTTC.

The chain joins TRBV29-1 to TRBJ2-3, with D perhaps matching TRBD1 or TRBD2 (6 bases each). V lost 6 bases and J lost 7, with 17 bases in between. This CDR3 region has 13 residues. CDR1 is SQVTM and CDR2 is ANQGSEA in the germline V gene. The CDR3 protein is CSVLQGGGYTQYF. DNA of the CDR3: TGCAGCGTACTACAGGGTGGAGGGTATACGCAGTATTTT.

Notes on this clone: At one end, the junction sequence differs from germline, possibly due to a read error. The chain links TRBV7-8 to TRBJ2-1, with D unclear. In germline, CDR1 is SGHVS, CDR2 FQNEAQ. The CDR3 spans 14 residues. The DNA of the CDR3 is TGTGCCAGCAGCTTAGAAATTTTCGGCAATGGGCAGTTCTTC. This encodes CASSLEIFGNGQFF.

V is TRBV7-8 and J is TRBJ1-1; 7 bases map to TRBD1. The CDR3 runs 14 residues. After removal of 3 bases from V and 5 bases from J, the junction contained 6 bases not matched to a gene. The germline gives CDR1 SGHVS, CDR2 FQNEAQ. Here the CDR3 DNA reads TGTGCCAGCAGCTTGGGTACAGGGGTAACTGAAGCTTTCTTT. It codes for CASSLGTGVTEAFF.

This clone was counted between two and nine times. This chain joins TRBV6-5 and TRBJ2-7; 7 bases fit TRBD1. From germline, CDR1 is MNHEY and CDR2 SVGAGI. Losses at the gene ends were 6 bases for V and 2 bases for J; bases not matched to a gene: 4. CDR3 length: 13 residues. The DNA of the CDR3 is TGTGCCAGCAGCATGACAGGGACCTACGAGCAGTACTTC. Translated, it gives CASSMTGTYEQYF.

The genes are TRBV7-2 and TRBJ2-7; 7 bases align to TRBD2. J was trimmed by 6 bases and V by 4 bases; bases with no gene match: 9. This CDR3 is 14 amino acids long. Germline CDR1 SGHTA, CDR2 FQGNSA. CDR3 region: CASSSGTTAGEQYF. The CDR3 DNA sequence: TGTGCCAGCAGCTCCGGGACTACTGCTGGCGAGCAGTACTTC.

V is TRBV5-6 and J is TRBJ2-3; unclear D gene. The germline CDR1 and CDR2 sequences are SGHDT and YYEEEE. The V end was cut by 0 bases, the J end by 2 bases, with 13 bases between. The CDR3 consists of 16 residues. DNA of the CDR3: TGTGCCAGCAGCTTGGCGTGGACGGCGAACACAGATACGCAGTATTTT. This codes for CASSLAWTANTDTQYF. Drawing the rest from reference TRBV5-6 and TRBJ2-3, the complete variable domain is DAGVTQSPTHLIKTRGQQVTLRCSPKSGHDTVSWYQQALGQGPQFIFQYYEEEERQRGNFPDRFSGHQFPNYSSELNVNALLLGDSALYLCASSLAWTANTDTQYFGPGTRLTVL.

The rearrangement links TRBV7-8 to TRBJ2-1, with 7 bases aligning to TRBD2. Germline CDR1 and CDR2: SGHVS and FQNEAQ. V dropped 5 bases and J dropped 0; count of bases not matched to a gene: 7. The CDR3 length is 16 residues. This CDR3 is CASSPGAGASYNEQFF. CDR3 sequence (DNA): TGTGCCAGCAGCCCTGGGGCGGGAGCCTCCTACAATGAGCAGTTCTTC.

The table lists this clone with a count of one. This chain uses TRBV7-2 with TRBJ1-2, with 7 bases lining up with TRBD1. Germline loops: CDR1 SGHTA, CDR2 FQGNSA. V lost 5 bases, J lost 4 bases, and 7 bases stayed unmatched. There are 14 residues in the CDR3. CDR3 loop: CASSQTDRVYGYTF. Here the CDR3 DNA reads TGTGCCAGCAGCCAGACCGACAGGGTCTATGGCTACACCTTC.